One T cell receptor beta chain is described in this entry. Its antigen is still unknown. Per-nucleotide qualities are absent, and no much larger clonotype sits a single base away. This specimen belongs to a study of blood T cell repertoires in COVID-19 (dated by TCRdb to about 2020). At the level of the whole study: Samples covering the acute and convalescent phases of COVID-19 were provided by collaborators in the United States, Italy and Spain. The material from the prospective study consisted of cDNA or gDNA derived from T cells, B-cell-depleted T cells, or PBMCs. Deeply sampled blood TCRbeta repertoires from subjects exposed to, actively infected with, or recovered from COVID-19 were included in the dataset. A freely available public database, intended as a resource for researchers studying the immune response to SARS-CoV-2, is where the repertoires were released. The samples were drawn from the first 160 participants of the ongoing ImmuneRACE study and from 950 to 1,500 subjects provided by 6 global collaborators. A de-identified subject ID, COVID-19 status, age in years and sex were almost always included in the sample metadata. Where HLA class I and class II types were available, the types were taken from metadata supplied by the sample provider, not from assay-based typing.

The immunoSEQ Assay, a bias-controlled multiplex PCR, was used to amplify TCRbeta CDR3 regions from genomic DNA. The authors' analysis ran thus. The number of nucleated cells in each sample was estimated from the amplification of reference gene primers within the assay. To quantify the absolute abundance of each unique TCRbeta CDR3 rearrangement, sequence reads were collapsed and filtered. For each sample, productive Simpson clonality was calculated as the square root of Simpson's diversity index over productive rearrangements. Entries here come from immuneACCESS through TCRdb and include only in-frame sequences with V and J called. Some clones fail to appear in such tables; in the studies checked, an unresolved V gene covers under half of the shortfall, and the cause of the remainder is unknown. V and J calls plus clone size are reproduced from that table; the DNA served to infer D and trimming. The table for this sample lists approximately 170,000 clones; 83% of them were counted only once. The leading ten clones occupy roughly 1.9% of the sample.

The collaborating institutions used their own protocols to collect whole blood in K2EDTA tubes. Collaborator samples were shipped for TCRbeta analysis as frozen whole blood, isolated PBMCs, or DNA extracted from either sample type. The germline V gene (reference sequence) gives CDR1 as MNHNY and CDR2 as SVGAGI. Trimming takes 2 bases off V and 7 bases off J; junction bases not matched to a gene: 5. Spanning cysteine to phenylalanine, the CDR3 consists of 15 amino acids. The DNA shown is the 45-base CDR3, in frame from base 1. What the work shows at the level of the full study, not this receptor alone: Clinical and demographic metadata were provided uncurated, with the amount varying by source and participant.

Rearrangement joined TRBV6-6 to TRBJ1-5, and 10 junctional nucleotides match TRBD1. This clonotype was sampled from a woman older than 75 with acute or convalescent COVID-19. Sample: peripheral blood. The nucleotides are TGTGCCAGCAGTTACGACAGGGGGCGGGAGCAGCCCCAGCATTTT. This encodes CASSYDRGREQPQHF.